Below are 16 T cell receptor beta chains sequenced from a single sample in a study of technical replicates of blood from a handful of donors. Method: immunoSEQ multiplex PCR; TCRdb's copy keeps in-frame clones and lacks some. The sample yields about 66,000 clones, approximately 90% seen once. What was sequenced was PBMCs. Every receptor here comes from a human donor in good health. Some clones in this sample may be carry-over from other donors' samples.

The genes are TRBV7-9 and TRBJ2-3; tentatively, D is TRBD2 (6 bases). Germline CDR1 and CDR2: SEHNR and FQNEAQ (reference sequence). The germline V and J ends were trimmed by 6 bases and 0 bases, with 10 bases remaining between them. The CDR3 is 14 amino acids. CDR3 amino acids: CASRPSGSTDTQYF. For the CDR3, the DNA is TGTGCCAGCAGACCCAGCGGGAGCACAGATACGCAGTATTTT.

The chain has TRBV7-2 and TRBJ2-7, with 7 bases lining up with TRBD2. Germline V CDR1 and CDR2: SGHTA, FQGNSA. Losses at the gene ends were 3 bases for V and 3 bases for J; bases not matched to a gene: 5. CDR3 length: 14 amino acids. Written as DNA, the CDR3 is TGTGCCAGCAGCTTCCGCGGGGGAGTCTACGAGCAGTACTTC. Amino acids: CASSFRGGVYEQYF.

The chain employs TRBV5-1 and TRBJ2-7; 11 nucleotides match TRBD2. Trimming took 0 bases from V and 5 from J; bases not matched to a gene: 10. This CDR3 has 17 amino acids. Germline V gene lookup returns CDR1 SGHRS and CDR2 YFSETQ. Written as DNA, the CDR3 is TGCGCCAGCAGCTTGGGGCTAGCGGGGGGCCTTTACCACGAGCAGTACTTC. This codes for CASSLGLAGGLYHEQYF.

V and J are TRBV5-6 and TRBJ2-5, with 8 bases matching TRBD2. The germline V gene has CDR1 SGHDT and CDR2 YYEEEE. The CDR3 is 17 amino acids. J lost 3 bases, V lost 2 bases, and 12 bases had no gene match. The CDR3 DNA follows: TGTGCCAGCAGCTTTGCGGGGGGCTGGCTAGCAAAAGAGACCCAGTACTTC. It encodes CASSFAGGWLAKETQYF.

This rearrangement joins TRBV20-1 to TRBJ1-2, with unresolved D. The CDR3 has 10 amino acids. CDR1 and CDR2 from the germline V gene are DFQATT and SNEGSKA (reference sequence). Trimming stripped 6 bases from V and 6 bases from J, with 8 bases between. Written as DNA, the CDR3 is TGCAGTGCCCGCCGGGATGGCTACACCTTC. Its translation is CSARRDGYTF.

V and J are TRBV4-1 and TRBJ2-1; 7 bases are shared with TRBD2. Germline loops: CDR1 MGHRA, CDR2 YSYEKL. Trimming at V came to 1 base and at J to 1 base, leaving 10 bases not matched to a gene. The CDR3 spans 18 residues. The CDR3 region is CASSQGSGRVRSYNEQFF. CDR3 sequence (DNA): TGCGCCAGCAGCCAAGGCTCGGGGAGGGTCAGGTCCTACAATGAGCAGTTCTTC.

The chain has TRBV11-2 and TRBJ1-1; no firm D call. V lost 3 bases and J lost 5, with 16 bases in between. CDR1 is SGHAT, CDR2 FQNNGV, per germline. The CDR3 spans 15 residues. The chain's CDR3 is CASSFPRREGTEAFF. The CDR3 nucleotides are TGTGCCAGCAGCTTTCCTCGGAGGGAGGGTACTGAAGCTTTCTTT.

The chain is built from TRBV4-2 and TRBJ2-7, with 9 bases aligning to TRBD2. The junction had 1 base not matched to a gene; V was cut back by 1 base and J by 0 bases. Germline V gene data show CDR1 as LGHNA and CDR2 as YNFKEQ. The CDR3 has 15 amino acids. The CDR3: CASSQATSGSYEQYF. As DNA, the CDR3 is TGTGCCAGCAGCCAAGCGACTAGCGGCTCCTACGAGCAGTACTTC.

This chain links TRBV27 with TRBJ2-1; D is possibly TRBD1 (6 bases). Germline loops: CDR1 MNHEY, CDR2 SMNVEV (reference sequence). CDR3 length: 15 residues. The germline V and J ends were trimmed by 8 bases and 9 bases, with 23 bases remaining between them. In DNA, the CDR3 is TGTGCCAGCCGACAGGTTCCCCCGACATTTGGTGAGCAGTTCTTC. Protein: CASRQVPPTFGEQFF.

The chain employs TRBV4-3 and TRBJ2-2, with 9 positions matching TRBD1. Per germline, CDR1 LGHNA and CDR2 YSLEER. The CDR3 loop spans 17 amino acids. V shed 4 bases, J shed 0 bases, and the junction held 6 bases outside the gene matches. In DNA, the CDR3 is TGCGCCAGCAGCCGCGCTCGACAGGGGGCGAACACCGGGGAGCTGTTTTTT. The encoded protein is CASSRARQGANTGELFF.

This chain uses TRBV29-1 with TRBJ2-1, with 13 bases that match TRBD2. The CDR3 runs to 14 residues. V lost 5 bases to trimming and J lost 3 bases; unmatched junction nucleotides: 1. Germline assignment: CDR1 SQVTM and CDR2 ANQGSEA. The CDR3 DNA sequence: TGCAGCGTTCGGACTAGCGGGGGCTACAATGAGCAGTTCTTC. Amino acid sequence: CSVRTSGGYNEQFF.

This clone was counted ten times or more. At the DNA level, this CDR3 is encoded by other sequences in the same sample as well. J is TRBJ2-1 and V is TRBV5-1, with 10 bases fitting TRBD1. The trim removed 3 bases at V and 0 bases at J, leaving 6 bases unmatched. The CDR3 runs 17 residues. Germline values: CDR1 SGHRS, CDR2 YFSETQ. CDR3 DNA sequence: TGCGCCAGCAGCTCGCCTCGGACAGGGGGCTCCTACAATGAGCAGTTCTTC. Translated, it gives CASSSPRTGGSYNEQFF.

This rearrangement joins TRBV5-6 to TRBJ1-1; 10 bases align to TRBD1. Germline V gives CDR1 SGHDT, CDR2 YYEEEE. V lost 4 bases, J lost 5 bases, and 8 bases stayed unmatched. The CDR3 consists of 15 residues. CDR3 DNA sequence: TGTGCCAGCAGCCCATTAGACAGGGGGCGAACTGAAGCTTTCTTT. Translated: CASSPLDRGRTEAFF. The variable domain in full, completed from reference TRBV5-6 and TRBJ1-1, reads DAGVTQSPTHLIKTRGQQVTLRCSPKSGHDTVSWYQQALGQGPQFIFQYYEEEERQRGNFPDRFSGHQFPNYSSELNVNALLLGDSALYLCASSPLDRGRTEAFFGQGTRLTVV.

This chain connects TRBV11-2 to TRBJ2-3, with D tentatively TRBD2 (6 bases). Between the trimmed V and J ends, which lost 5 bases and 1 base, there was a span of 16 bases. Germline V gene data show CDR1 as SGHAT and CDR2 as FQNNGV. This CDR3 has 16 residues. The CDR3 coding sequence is TGTGCCAGCAGCCCCGGGGGAGGCAGACGCACAGATACGCAGTATTTT. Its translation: CASSPGGGRRTDTQYF.

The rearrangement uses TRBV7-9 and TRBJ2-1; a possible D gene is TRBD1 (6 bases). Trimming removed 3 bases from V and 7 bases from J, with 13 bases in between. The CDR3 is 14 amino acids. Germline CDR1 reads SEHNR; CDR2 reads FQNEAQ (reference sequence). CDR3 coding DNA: TGTGCCAGCAGCTTGCTTAGGGGGTTGAATGAGCAGTTCTTC. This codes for CASSLLRGLNEQFF.

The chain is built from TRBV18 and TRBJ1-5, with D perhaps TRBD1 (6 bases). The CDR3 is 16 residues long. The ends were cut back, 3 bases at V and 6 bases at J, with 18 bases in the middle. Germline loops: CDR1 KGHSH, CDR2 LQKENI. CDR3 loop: CASSPPVRGGGQPQHF. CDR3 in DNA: TGTGCCAGCTCACCCCCCGTTCGGGGAGGGGGTCAGCCCCAGCATTTT.